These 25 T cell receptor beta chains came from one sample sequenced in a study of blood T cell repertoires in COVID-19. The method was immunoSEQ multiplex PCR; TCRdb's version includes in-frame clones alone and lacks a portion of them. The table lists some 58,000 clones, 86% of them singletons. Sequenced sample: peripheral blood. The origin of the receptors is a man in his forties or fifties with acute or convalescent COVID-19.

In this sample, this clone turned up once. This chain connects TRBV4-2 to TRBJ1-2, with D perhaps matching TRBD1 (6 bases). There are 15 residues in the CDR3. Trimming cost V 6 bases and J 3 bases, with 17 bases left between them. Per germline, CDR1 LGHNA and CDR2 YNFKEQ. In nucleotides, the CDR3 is TGTGCCAGCAGGGTTCTACAGGGTGGGGACTATGGCTACACCTTC. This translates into CASRVLQGGDYGYTF.

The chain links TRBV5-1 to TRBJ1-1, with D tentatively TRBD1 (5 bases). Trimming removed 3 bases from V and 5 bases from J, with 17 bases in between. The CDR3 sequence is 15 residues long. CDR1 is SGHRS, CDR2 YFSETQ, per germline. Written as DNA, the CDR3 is TGCGCCAGCAGCTACGTGGGGCAGTTGGGGACTGAAGCTTTCTTT. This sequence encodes CASSYVGQLGTEAFF.

CDR3 sequence (DNA): TGTGCCAGCAGCCGCGGCGGGCCTGAAGCTTTCTTT. Amino acid sequence: CASSRGGPEAFF. J is TRBJ1-1 and V is TRBV2, with D hard to call. Germline V gene data show CDR1 as SNHLY and CDR2 as FYNNEI. Trimming removed 6 bases from V and 6 bases from J, with 11 bases in between. CDR3 length equals 12 residues.

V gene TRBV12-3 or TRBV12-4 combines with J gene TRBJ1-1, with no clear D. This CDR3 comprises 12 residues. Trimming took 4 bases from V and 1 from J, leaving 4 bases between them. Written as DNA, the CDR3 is TGTGCCAGCAGTTCAGGGAACACTGAAGCTTTCTTT. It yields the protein CASSSGNTEAFF.

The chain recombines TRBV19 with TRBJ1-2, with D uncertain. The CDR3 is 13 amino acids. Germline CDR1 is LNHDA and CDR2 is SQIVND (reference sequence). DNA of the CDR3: TGTGCTCCCATTACCTGCGACATCCATGGCTACACCTTC. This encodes CAPITCDIHGYTF.

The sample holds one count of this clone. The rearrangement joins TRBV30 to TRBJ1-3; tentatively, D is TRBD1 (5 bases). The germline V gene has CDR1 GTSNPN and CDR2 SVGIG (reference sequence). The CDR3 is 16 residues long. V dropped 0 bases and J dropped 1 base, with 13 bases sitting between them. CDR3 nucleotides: TGTGCCTGGAGTGTGAAGGGGATTGCGTCTGGAAACACCATATATTTT. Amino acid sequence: CAWSVKGIASGNTIYF.

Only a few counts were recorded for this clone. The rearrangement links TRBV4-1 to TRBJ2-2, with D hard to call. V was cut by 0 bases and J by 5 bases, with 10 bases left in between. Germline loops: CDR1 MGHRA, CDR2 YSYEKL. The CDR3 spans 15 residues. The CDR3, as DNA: TGCGCCAGCAGCCAAGATAGTCCCCGGACCGGGGAGCTGTTTTTT. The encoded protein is CASSQDSPRTGELFF.

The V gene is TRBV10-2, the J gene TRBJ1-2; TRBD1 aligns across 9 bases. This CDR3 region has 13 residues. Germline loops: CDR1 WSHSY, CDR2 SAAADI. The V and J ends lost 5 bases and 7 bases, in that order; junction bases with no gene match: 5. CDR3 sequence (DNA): TGCGCCAGCAGTTCCGGGACAGGGATTGGCTACACCTTC. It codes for CASSSGTGIGYTF.

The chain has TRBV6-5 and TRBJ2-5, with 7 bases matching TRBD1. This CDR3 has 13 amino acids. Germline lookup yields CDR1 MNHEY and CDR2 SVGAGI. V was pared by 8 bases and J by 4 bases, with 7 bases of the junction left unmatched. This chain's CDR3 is CASYKGASETQYF. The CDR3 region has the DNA TGTGCCAGCTACAAGGGGGCTTCAGAGACCCAGTACTTC.

The chain's CDR3 is CASSPGVDMYQETQYF. In DNA, the CDR3 is TGTGCCAGCAGCCCAGGGGTTGATATGTACCAAGAGACCCAGTACTTC. V usage is TRBV11-3 and J usage is TRBJ2-5; D perhaps matches TRBD1 (6 bases). The CDR3 is made up of 16 amino acids. The germline V gene has CDR1 SGHNT and CDR2 YENEEA. Trimming stripped 5 bases from V and 0 bases from J, with 16 bases between.

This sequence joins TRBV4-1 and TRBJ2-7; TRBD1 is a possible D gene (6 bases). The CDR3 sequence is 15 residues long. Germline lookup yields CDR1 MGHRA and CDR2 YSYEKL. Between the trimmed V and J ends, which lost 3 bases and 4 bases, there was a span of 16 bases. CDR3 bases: TGCGCCAGCAGCCAGGGCCGGGACATCTTTTACGAGCAGTACTTC. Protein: CASSQGRDIFYEQYF.

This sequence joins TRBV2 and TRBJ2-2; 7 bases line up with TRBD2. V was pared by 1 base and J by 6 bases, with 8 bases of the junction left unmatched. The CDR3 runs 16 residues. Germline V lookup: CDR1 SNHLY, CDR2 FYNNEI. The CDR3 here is CASSEEEGLVAGELFF. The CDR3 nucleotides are TGTGCCAGCAGTGAAGAAGAAGGACTAGTCGCCGGGGAGCTGTTTTTT.

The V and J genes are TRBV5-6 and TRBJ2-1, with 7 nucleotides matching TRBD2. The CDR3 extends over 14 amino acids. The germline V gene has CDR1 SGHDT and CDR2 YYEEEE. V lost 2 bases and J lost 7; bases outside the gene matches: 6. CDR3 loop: CASSLAGRKNEQFF. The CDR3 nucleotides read TGTGCCAGCAGCTTAGCGGGGCGGAAAAATGAGCAGTTCTTC.

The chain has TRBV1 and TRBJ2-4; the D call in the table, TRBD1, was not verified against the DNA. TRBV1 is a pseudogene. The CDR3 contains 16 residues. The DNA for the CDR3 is TGCACCAGCAGCCATGGACACATACTAGCCAAAAACATTCAGTACTTC. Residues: CTSSHGHILAKNIQYF.

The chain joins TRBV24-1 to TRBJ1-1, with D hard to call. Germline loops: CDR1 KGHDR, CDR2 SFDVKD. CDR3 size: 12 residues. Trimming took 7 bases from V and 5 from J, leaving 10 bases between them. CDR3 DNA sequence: TGTGCCACCAGCGTGGGAGGGACTGAAGCTTTCTTT. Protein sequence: CATSVGGTEAFF.

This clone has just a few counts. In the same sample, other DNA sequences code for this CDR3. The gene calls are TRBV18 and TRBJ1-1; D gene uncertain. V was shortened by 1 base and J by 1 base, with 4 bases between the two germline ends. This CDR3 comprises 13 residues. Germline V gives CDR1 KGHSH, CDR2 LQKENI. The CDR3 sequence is CASSPQRNTEAFF. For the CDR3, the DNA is TGTGCCAGCTCACCACAGCGGAACACTGAAGCTTTCTTT.

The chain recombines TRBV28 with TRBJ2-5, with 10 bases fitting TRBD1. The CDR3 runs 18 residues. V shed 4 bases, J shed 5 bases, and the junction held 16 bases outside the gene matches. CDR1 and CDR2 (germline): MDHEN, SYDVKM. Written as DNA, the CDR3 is TGTGCCAGCAGTTCGACCTGGCACGACAGGGGGCGCGGGGAGACCCAGTACTTC. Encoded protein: CASSSTWHDRGRGETQYF.

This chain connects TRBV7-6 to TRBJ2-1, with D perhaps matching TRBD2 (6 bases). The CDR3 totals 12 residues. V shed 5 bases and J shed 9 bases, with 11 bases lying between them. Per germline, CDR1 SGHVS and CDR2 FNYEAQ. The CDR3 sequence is CASSPATSEQFF. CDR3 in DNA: TGTGCCAGCAGCCCAGCGACTAGTGAGCAGTTCTTC.

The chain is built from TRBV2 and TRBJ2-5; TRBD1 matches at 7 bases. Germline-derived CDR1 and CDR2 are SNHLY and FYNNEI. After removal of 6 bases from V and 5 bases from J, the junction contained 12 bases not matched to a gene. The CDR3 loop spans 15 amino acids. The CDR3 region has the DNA TGTGCCAGCAGATTCTGGGGACAGCGAGGGGAGACCCAGTACTTC. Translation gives CASRFWGQRGETQYF.

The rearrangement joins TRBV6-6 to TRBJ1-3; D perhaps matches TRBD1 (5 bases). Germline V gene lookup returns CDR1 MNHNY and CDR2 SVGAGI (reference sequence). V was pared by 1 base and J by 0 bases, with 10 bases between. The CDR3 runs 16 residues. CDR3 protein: CASSYYGGNSGNTIYF. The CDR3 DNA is TGTGCCAGCAGTTACTATGGGGGGAACTCTGGAAACACCATATATTTT.

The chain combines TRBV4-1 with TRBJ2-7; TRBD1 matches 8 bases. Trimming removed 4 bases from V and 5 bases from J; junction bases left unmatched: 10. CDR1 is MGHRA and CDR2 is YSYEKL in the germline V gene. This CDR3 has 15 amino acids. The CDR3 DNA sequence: TGCGCCAGCAGCCCCCTTCAGGGGGCGATAGACGAGCAGTACTTC. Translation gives CASSPLQGAIDEQYF.

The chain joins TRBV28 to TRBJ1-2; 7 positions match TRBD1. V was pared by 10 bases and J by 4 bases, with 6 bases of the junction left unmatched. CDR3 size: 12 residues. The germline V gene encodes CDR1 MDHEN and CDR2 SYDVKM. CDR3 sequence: CATSTGTYGYTF. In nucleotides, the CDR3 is TGTGCCACCTCGACAGGGACCTATGGCTACACCTTC.

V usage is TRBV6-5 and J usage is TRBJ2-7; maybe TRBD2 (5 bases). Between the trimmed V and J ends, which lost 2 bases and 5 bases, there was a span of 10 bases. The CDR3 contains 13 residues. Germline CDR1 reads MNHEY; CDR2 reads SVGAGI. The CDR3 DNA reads TGTGCCAGCAGTTACACCCCCGGGAACGAGCAGTACTTC. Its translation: CASSYTPGNEQYF.

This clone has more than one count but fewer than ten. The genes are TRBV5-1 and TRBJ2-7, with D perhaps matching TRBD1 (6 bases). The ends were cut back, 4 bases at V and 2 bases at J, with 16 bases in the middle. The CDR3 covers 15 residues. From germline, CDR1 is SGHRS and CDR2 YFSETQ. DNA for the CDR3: TGCGCCAGCAGCCCGGACAGACAGAGACCCTACGAGCAGTACTTC. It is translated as CASSPDRQRPYEQYF.

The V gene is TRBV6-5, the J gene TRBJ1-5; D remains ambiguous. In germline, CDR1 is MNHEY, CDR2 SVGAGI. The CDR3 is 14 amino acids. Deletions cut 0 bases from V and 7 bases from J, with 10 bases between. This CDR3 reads CASSYSNVGQPQHF. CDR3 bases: TGTGCCAGCAGTTACTCGAACGTGGGCCAGCCCCAGCATTTT.